This T cell receptor (beta chain) was recovered during a study of blood T cell repertoires in COVID-19. Study-level background: Acute and convalescent COVID-19 specimens originated in the United States, Italy and Spain. Sample material is recorded as cDNA or gDNA derived from T cells, B-cell-depleted T cells, or PBMCs.

Trimming at V came to 6 bases and at J to 5 bases, leaving 13 bases not matched to a gene. The CDR3 covers 17 residues. Germline-derived CDR1 and CDR2 are MNHEY and SMNVEV (reference sequence). Authors' processing steps: Amplification of reference gene primers was used by the study to estimate nucleated cell counts. Profiling relied on immunoSEQ multiplex PCR, and the TCRdb table lists in-frame clones only, not all of them. V, J and clone size are taken as reported in that table, and D and trimming were inferred from the DNA itself. This table has about 160,000 clones, approximately 82% appearing once.

This TCR came from a woman aged 80 or over with acute or convalescent COVID-19. The chain carries TRBV27 and TRBJ2-2; 9 nucleotides match TRBD2. The specimen was peripheral blood. CDR3 nucleotides: TGTGCCAGCAGCAGACCGGGACTAGCCTCTTTTACCGGGGAGCTGTTTTTT. Translating gives CASSRPGLASFTGELFF.